These T cell receptor beta chains were read from a single sample in a study of cytomegalovirus exposure and HLA in healthy donors. The method was immunoSEQ multiplex PCR; TCRdb's version includes in-frame clones alone and lacks a portion of them. The top ten hold over 1.5% of the sample, which has 110,000 to 150,000 clones, over 90% seen once. The source material was PBMCs. The receptors here all came from a man aged 18 to 30 in good health and CMV-seropositive. Each CDR3 is given with its conserved first and last residue. A D gene is named only where the DNA matches it firmly. Size is omitted from some rows. Given values are once, few, many or a class for expanded clones.

D	J	size	V	DNA	CDR3
NA	TRBJ2-3	NA	TRBV29-1	TGCAGCGTTGAACCGGGTCCTAGCAGCTCAGATACGCAGTATTTT	CSVEPGPSSSDTQYF
TRBD1	TRBJ2-1	NA	TRBV2	TGTGCCAGCATTACACCAGGGGGCATCTACAATGAGCAGTTCTTC	CASITPGGIYNEQFF
NA	TRBJ1-5	NA	TRBV5-8	TGTGCCAGCAGCGGCGGGACGCTTTATAGCAATCAGCCCCAGCATTTT	CASSGGTLYSNQPQHF
NA	TRBJ2-3	NA	TRBV6-5	TGTGCCAGCAGAATTTTAGGCGGGAGCACAGATACGCAGTATTTT	CASRILGGSTDTQYF
NA	TRBJ2-7	NA	TRBV6-5	TGTGCCAGCAGATCCCCCAACTACGAGCAGTACTTC	CASRSPNYEQYF
NA	TRBJ2-3	NA	TRBV29-1	TGCAGCGTTGAAGGAGTGGCTAGCAGGCCTCGGGGAACGCAGTATTTT	CSVEGVASRPRGTQYF
NA	TRBJ1-1	NA	TRBV5-1	TGCGCCAGCAGCTTGGACGCGGACATTGAAGCTTTCTTT	CASSLDADIEAFF
NA	TRBJ1-5	NA	TRBV14	TGTGCCAGCAGCCCGGGACTTAATCAGCCCCAGCATTTT	CASSPGLNQPQHF
NA	TRBJ2-7	NA	TRBV5-1	TGCGCCAGCAGCTTGGGAGACAGGTCCCTCTACGAGCAGTACTTC	CASSLGDRSLYEQYF
NA	TRBJ2-7	NA	TRBV15	TGTGCCACCAGCAGAGGGGCCCCGGCCGAGCAGTACTTC	CATSRGAPAEQYF
TRBD1	TRBJ1-6	NA	TRBV5-6	TGTGCCAGCAGCTTGGTGGACAGGGCTAATTCACCCCTCCACTTT	CASSLVDRANSPLHF
TRBD1	TRBJ2-7	NA	TRBV5-1	TGCGCCAGCAGCCCCCTCGGACAGGTGAACTACGAGCAGTACTTC	CASSPLGQVNYEQYF
NA	TRBJ2-5	once	TRBV28	TGTGCCAGCAGTACACCGGGATTCCAAGAGACCCAGTACTTC	CASSTPGFQETQYF
TRBD1	TRBJ2-5	NA	TRBV28	TGTGCCAGCAGTCTCCGGACAGGGGGAGGGGAGACCCAGTACTTC	CASSLRTGGGETQYF
TRBD1	TRBJ2-7	NA	TRBV6-1	TGTGCCAGCAGGTCAACCGGGACAGCGACCTACGAGCAGTACTTC	CASRSTGTATYEQYF
NA	TRBJ2-7	NA	TRBV9	TGTGCCAGCAGCGTCACGGGAAGCTCCTACGAGCAGTACTTC	CASSVTGSSYEQYF
TRBD1	TRBJ1-2	NA	TRBV19	TGTGCCAGTAGCCACAGGGGTTCTAACTATGGCTACACCTTC	CASSHRGSNYGYTF
NA	TRBJ2-3	NA	TRBV29-1	TGCAGCGTTGTAGTCATTGGTCATGCAGATACGCAGTATTTT	CSVVVIGHADTQYF
TRBD1	TRBJ2-5	NA	TRBV5-6	TGTGCCAGCAGCCAGACAGGGGGCGGGGAGACCCAGTACTTC	CASSQTGGGETQYF
NA	TRBJ1-5	NA	TRBV28	TGTGCCAGCAGCCCCCCGGGGGGTAGCAATCAGCCCCAGCATTTT	CASSPPGGSNQPQHF
NA	TRBJ2-7	NA	TRBV28	TGTGCCAGCAGTTTAACAGATTTGCCCTACGAGCAGTACTTC	CASSLTDLPYEQYF
NA	TRBJ2-7	NA	TRBV28	TGTGCCAGCAGTTTACTGTACCCTAACTACGAGCAGTACTTC	CASSLLYPNYEQYF
TRBD1	TRBJ2-7	NA	TRBV5-1	TGCGCCAGTCATCCCTCGGGACAGGGATTCTACGAGCAGTACTTC	CASHPSGQGFYEQYF
TRBD1	TRBJ2-4	NA	TRBV6-5	TGTGCCAGCAGACGACTCGGACAGGGAAACATTCAGTACTTC	CASRRLGQGNIQYF
TRBD2	TRBJ2-7	NA	TRBV6-1	TGTGCCAGCAGTGGCGGACTTAGCGGGAGCTCCTACGAGCAGTACTTC	CASSGGLSGSSYEQYF
NA	TRBJ2-7	NA	TRBV29-1	TGCAGCGTTGCACAGGGTTCCTCTTCATCCTACGAGCAGTACTTC	CSVAQGSSSSYEQYF
NA	TRBJ1-5	NA	TRBV27	TGTGCCAGCAGTTTATCCGCAGGGGCCCGCAATCAGCCCCAGCATTTT	CASSLSAGARNQPQHF
TRBD1	TRBJ1-2	NA	TRBV9	TGTGCCAGCAGCGGAGGACACAGGGGGCAGGATGGCTACACCTTC	CASSGGHRGQDGYTF
TRBD1	TRBJ2-7	NA	TRBV27	TGTGCCAGCAGTTTAAGTAGGGGGCCACGGCCGGTTTTCGTCGACTACGAGCAGTACTTC	CASSLSRGPRPVFVDYEQYF